This T cell receptor (beta chain) emerged from a study of T cells in Graves' hyperthyroidism and ophthalmopathy. RNA transcripts yielded amplified TCR beta CDR3 regions. The study used the HTBI primer set for a first-round RT-PCR of the TCR CDR3. TCRdb analysed the multiplex PCR reads with MiXCR anew, one entry per CDR3 protein. The sample gives a few hundred thousand distinct CDR3 sequences, roughly 19% of which show up once; under 45% is in the top ten. CDR3 length: 18 residues. Germline V CDR1 and CDR2: LNHNV, YYDKDF (reference sequence). After removal of 5 bases from V and 1 base from J, the junction contained 13 bases not matched to a gene. This clonotype was detected only a few times.

This chain connects TRBV15 to TRBJ1-5, with 8 nucleotides matching TRBD1. This clonotype was obtained from a man aged 45 to 65 with Graves' ophthalmopathy. The source material was blood. The CDR3 nucleotides are TGTGCCACCAGCGACCCGGGACAGGCCCATTTCAGCAATCAGCCCCAGCATTTT. Translating gives CATSDPGQAHFSNQPQHF. Combining the CDR3 with reference TRBV15 and TRBJ1-5 gives the whole variable domain DAMVIQNPRYQVTQFGKPVTLSCSQTLNHNVMYWYQQKSSQAPKLLFHYYDKDFNNEADTPDNFQSRRPNTSFCFLDIRSPGLGDTAMYLCATSDPGQAHFSNQPQHFGDGTRLSIL.